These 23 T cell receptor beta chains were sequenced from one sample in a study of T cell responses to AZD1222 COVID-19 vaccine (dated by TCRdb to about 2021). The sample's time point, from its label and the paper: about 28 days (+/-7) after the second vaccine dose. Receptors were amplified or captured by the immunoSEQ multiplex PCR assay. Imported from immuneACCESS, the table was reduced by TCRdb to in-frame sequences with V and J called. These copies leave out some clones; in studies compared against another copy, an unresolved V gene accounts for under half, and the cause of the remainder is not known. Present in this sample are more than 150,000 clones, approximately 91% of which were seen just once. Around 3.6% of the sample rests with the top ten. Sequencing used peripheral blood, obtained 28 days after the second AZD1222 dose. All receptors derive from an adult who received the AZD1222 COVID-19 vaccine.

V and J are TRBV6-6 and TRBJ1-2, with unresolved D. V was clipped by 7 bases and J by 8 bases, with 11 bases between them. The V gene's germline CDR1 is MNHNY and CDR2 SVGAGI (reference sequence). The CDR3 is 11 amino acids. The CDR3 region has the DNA TGTGCCAGCACGAAGGAGGCCGGCTACACCTTC. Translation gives CASTKEAGYTF.

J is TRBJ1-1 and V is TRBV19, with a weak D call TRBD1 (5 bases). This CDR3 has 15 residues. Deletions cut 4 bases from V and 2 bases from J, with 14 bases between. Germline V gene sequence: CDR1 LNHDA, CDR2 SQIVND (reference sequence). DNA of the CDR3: TGTGCCAGTAGTAGAAGAGACAGAATCAACACTGAAGCTTTCTTT. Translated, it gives CASSRRDRINTEAFF.

The CDR3, as DNA: TGTGCCACCAGCAGCCCGGGGACAGGGGTCTATGGCTACACCTTC. Translation: CATSSPGTGVYGYTF. V is TRBV15 and J is TRBJ1-2; TRBD1 aligns across 10 bases. Germline V gene sequence: CDR1 LNHNV, CDR2 YYDKDF (reference sequence). With V trimmed by 3 bases and J by 4 bases, 5 bases remained unmatched. The CDR3 extends over 15 amino acids.

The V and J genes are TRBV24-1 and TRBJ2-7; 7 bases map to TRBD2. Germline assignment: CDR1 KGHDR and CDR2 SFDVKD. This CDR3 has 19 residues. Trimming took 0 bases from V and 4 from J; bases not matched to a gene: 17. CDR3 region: CATSDLHPRIGGGRYEQYF. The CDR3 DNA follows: TGTGCCACCAGTGATTTGCATCCCCGAATCGGGGGAGGGCGTTACGAGCAGTACTTC.

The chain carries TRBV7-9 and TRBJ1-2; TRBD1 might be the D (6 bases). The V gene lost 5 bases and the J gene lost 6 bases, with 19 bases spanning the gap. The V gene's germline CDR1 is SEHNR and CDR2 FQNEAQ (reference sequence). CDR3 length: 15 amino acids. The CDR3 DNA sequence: TGTGCCAGCAGCGGTTGGGGGCAGGGGCTTGATGGCTACACCTTC. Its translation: CASSGWGQGLDGYTF.

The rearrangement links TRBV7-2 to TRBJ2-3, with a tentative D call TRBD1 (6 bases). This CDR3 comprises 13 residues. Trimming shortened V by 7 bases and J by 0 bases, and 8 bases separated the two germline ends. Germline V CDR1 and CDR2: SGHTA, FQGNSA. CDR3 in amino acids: CASTRGSTDTQYF. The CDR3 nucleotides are TGTGCCAGCACCAGGGGTAGCACAGATACGCAGTATTTT. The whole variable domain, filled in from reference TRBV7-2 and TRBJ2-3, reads GAGVSQSPSNKVTEKGKDVELRCDPISGHTALYWYRQSLGQGLEFLIYFQGNSAPDKSGLPSDRFSAERTGGSVSTLTIQRTQQEDSAVYLCASTRGSTDTQYFGPGTRLTVL.

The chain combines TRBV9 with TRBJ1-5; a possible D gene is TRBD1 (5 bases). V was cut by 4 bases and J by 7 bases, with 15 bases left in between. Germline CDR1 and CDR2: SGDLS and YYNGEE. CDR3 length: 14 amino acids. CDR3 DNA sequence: TGTGCCAGCAGCCCCTGGGGGGGGAGCCAGCCCCAGCATTTT. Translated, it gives CASSPWGGSQPQHF.

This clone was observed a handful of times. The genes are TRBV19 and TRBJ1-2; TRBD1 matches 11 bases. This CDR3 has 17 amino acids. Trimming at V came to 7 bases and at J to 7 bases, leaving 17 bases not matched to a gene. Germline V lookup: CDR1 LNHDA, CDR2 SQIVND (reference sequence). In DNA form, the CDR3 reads TGTGCCAGTACCAACCTCCATCGGACAGGGGGCGCGGGTGGCTACACCTTC. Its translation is CASTNLHRTGGAGGYTF.

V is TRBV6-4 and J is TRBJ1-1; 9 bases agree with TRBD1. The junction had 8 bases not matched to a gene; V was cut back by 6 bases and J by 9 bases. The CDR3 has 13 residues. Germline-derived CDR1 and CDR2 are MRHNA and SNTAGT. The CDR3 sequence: CASSEDRGTQAFF. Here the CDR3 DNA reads TGTGCCAGCAGCGAGGACAGGGGTACTCAAGCTTTCTTT.

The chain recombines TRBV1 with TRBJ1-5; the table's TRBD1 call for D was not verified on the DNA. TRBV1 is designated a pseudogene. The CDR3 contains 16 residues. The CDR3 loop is CTSSQDPGCGNQPQHF. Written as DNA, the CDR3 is TGCACCAGCAGCCAAGATCCAGGGTGTGGCAATCAGCCCCAGCATTTT.

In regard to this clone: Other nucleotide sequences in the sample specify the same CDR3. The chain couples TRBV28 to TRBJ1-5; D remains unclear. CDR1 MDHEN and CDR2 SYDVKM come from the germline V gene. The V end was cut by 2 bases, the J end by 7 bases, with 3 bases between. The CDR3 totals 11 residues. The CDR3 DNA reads TGTGCCAGCAGTTTAGGCCAGCCCCAGCATTTT. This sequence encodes CASSLGQPQHF.

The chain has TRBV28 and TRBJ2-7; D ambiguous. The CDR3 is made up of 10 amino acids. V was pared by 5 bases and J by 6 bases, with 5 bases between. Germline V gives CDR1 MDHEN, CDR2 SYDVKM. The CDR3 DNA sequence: TGTGCCAGCAGTCACCTCGAGCAGTACTTC. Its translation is CASSHLEQYF.

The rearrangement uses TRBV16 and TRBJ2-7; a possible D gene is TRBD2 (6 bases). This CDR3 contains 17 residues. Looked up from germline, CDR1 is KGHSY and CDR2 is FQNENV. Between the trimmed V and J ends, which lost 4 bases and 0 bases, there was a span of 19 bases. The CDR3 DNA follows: TGTGCCAGCAGCCCCATCTCCCGTGGGGGGAGCTCCTACGAGCAGTACTTC. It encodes CASSPISRGGSSYEQYF.

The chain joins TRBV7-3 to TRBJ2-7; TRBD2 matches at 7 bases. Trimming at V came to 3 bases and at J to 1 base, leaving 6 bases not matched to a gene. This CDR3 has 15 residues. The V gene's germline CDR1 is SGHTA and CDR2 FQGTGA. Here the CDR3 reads CASSFLAGASYEQYF. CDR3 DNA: TGTGCCAGCAGCTTCCTCGCGGGAGCTTCCTACGAGCAGTACTTC.

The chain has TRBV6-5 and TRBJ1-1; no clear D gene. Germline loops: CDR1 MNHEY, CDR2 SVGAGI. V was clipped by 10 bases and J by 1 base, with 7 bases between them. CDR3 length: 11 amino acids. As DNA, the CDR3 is TGTGCCATCACGAGGAACACTGAAGCTTTCTTT. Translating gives CAITRNTEAFF.

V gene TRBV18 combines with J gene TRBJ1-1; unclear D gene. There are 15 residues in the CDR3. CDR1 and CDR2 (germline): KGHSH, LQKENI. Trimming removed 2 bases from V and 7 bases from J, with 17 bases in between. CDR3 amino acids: CASSPLADHILEAFF. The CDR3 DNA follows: TGTGCCAGCTCACCATTGGCAGATCATATCCTTGAAGCTTTCTTT. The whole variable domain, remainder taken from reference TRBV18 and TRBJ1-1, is NAGVMQNPRHLVRRRGQEARLRCSPMKGHSHVYWYRQLPEEGLKFMVYLQKENIIDESGMPKERFSAEFPKEGPSILRIQQVVRGDSAAYFCASSPLADHILEAFFGQGTRLTVV.

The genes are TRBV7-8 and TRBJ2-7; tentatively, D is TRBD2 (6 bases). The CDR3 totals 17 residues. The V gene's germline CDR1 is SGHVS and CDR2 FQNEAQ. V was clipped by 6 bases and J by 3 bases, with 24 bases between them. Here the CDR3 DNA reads TGTGCCAGCAGGGACGGACGGACCGGGACTGACAACTACGAGCAGTACTTC. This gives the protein CASRDGRTGTDNYEQYF.

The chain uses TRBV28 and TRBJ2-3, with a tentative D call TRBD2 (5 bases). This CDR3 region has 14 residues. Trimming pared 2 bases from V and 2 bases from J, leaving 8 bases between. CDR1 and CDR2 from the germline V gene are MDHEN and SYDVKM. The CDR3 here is CASSLGLNTDTQYF. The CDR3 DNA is TGTGCCAGCAGTTTAGGACTCAACACAGATACGCAGTATTTT.

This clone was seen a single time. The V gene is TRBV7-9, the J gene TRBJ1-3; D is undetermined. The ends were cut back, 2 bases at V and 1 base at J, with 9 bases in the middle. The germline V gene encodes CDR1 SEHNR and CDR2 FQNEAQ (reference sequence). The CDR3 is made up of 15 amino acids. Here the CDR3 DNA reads TGTGCCAGCAGCTTAAGGCAGTGGTCTGGAAACACCATATATTTT. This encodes CASSLRQWSGNTIYF.

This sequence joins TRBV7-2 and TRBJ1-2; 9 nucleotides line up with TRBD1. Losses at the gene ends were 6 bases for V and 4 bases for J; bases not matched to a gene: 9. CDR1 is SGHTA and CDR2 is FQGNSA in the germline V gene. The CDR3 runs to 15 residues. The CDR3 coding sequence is TGTGCCAGCAGTGCTCCGGGACAGGGTTTCTATGGCTACACCTTC. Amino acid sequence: CASSAPGQGFYGYTF.

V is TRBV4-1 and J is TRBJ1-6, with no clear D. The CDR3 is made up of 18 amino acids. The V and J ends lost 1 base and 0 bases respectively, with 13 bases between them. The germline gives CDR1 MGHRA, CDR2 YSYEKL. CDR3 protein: CASSQVSLGSSYNSPLHF. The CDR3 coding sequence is TGCGCCAGCAGCCAAGTCAGTTTGGGGAGCTCCTATAATTCACCCCTCCACTTT.

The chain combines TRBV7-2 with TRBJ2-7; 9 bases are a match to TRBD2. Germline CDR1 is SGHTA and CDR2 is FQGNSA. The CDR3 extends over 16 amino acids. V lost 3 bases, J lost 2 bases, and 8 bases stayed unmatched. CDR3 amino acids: CASSFLKAGGAYEQYF. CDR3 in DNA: TGTGCCAGCAGCTTCCTAAAAGCGGGAGGTGCCTACGAGCAGTACTTC.

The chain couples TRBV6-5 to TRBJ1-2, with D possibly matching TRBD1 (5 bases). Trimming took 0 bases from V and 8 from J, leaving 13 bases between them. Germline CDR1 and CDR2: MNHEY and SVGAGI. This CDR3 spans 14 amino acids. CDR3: CASSYSTRGRGYTF. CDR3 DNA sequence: TGTGCCAGCAGTTACTCGACGCGGGGGAGAGGCTACACCTTC.